Below, 32 T cell receptor beta chains from the same sample are listed, as sequenced in a study of cytomegalovirus exposure and HLA in healthy donors. The study ran its PCR with 60 Vbeta and 13 Jbeta primers. Repertoires were generated with immunoSEQ multiplex PCR, while TCRdb's copy carries only in-frame clones and drops some. Of under 250,000 clones listed, around 80% were seen once; the top ten hold around 4%. The specimen sequenced was PBMCs. The source of these receptors is a male donor in good health and CMV-seronegative.

The V gene is TRBV6-4, the J gene TRBJ2-1, with TRBD2 matching over 13 bases. From germline, CDR1 is MRHNA and CDR2 SNTAGT. The trim removed 6 bases at V and 8 bases at J, leaving 7 bases unmatched. The CDR3 covers 15 residues. CDR3 sequence (DNA): TGTGCCAGCAGGCAGGGACTAGCGGGAAACTATGAGCAGTTCTTC. This codes for CASRQGLAGNYEQFF.

The V call is TRBV7-9, the J call TRBJ2-1; 8 bases align to TRBD1. V was pared by 4 bases and J by 4 bases, with 6 bases of the junction left unmatched. The CDR3 loop spans 15 amino acids. Germline V gives CDR1 SEHNR, CDR2 FQNEAQ (reference sequence). Here the CDR3 reads CASSSRDRTYNEQFF. CDR3 in DNA: TGTGCCAGCAGCTCCCGGGACAGGACTTACAATGAGCAGTTCTTC.

V usage is TRBV18 and J usage is TRBJ2-7, with D maybe TRBD1 (5 bases). Germline V CDR1 and CDR2: KGHSH, LQKENI. This CDR3 is 13 amino acids long. V lost 2 bases and J lost 6, with 11 bases in between. The chain's CDR3 is CASSPETDSEQYF. For the CDR3, the DNA is TGTGCCAGCTCACCAGAGACAGACTCCGAGCAGTACTTC.

This clone was counted a single time. The V and J genes are TRBV5-6 and TRBJ1-5; no definite D call. Germline loops: CDR1 SGHDT, CDR2 YYEEEE. The CDR3 extends over 16 amino acids. V was cut by 4 bases and J by 4 bases, with 18 bases left in between. For the CDR3, the DNA is TGTGCCAGCAGCCCCGCCGGGCGGGGTCGAAATCAGCCCCAGCATTTT. As protein: CASSPAGRGRNQPQHF. Combining the CDR3 with reference TRBV5-6 and TRBJ1-5 gives the whole variable domain DAGVTQSPTHLIKTRGQQVTLRCSPKSGHDTVSWYQQALGQGPQFIFQYYEEEERQRGNFPDRFSGHQFPNYSSELNVNALLLGDSALYLCASSPAGRGRNQPQHFGDGTRLSIL.

This chain links TRBV29-1 with TRBJ2-5; 10 bases fit TRBD2. The better agreement between TRBJ2-7 and the DNA end casts doubt on the J call. The CDR3 is made up of 15 amino acids. CDR1 and CDR2 (germline): SQVTM, ANQGSEA. CDR3 in DNA: TGCAGCGTTGAAGGGGGGACTAGCGCGAGTTACGAGCAGTACTTC. Translation gives CSVEGGTSASYEQYF.

The V and J genes are TRBV9 and TRBJ2-1; D may be TRBD2 (6 bases). The V end lost 0 bases, the J end lost 8 bases, and 21 bases lay between the germline ends. The V gene's germline CDR1 is SGDLS and CDR2 YYNGEE. The CDR3 is 17 residues long. This chain's CDR3 is CASSVDFGGVLSYEQFF. CDR3 DNA: TGTGCCAGCAGCGTAGACTTTGGCGGGGTGCTGTCCTATGAGCAGTTCTTC.

This chain links TRBV27 with TRBJ2-7; TRBD2 matches 7 bases. The germline V gene encodes CDR1 MNHEY and CDR2 SMNVEV (reference sequence). V trimming: 6 bases; J trimming: 3 bases; junction bases outside the gene matches: 8. The CDR3 loop spans 14 amino acids. CDR3 nucleotides: TGTGCCAGCAGATTAGCGGGTGGAAACTACGAGCAGTACTTC. Its translation: CASRLAGGNYEQYF.

The chain recombines TRBV28 with TRBJ2-7; D ambiguous. The germline V gene has CDR1 MDHEN and CDR2 SYDVKM. The CDR3 loop spans 11 amino acids. Trimming shortened V by 3 bases and J by 5 bases, and 5 bases separated the two germline ends. This chain's CDR3 is CASSFFDEQYF. The CDR3 nucleotides read TGTGCCAGCAGTTTTTTCGACGAGCAGTACTTC.

The chain carries TRBV10-3 and TRBJ2-1; 10 bases line up with TRBD2. CDR3 length: 14 amino acids. The J segment lost 5 bases and the V segment lost 2 bases, leaving 0 bases of the junction unmatched. The germline gives CDR1 ENHRY, CDR2 SYGVKD. In nucleotides, the CDR3 is TGTGCCATCAGTGAGGGACTAGCGGACAATGAGCAGTTCTTC. Its protein is CAISEGLADNEQFF.

This clone came up a few times. The chain combines TRBV7-8 with TRBJ1-1, with TRBD1 matching over 8 bases. Germline V gene lookup returns CDR1 SGHVS and CDR2 FQNEAQ. The CDR3 has 14 residues. Trimming removed 5 bases from V and 4 bases from J; junction bases left unmatched: 6. CDR3 sequence (DNA): TGTGCCAGCAGCACCGGGACAGGCGGCACTGAAGCTTTCTTT. Amino acid sequence: CASSTGTGGTEAFF.

This clone was seen only once. This rearrangement joins TRBV28 to TRBJ2-7; TRBD1 matches 8 bases. Unmatched junction bases numbered 12, after V lost 8 bases and J lost 3 bases. In germline, CDR1 is MDHEN, CDR2 SYDVKM. This CDR3 spans 15 amino acids. This CDR3 is CASALGPGQVYEQYF. CDR3 DNA: TGTGCCAGCGCGCTCGGTCCGGGACAGGTCTACGAGCAGTACTTC.

This rearrangement joins TRBV10-2 to TRBJ2-7, with 10 bases aligning to TRBD2. Losses at the gene ends were 4 bases for V and 3 bases for J; bases not matched to a gene: 3. This CDR3 comprises 14 residues. In germline, CDR1 is WSHSY, CDR2 SAAADI. CDR3 DNA: TGCGCCAGCAGTGCGCCTAGCGGGAGCTACGAGCAGTACTTC. Translated: CASSAPSGSYEQYF.

The chain combines TRBV5-5 with TRBJ1-5; D remains unclear. Germline values: CDR1 SGHKS, CDR2 YYEKEE (reference sequence). The V and J ends lost 4 bases and 2 bases respectively, with 16 bases between them. CDR3 size: 16 residues. This chain's CDR3 is CASSQLPRGGNQPQHF. DNA of the CDR3: TGTGCCAGCAGCCAGCTCCCCCGGGGTGGCAATCAGCCCCAGCATTTT. Drawing the rest from reference TRBV5-5 and TRBJ1-5, the complete variable domain is DAGVTQSPTHLIKTRGQQVTLRCSPISGHKSVSWYQQVLGQGPQFIFQYYEKEERGRGNFPDRFSARQFPNYSSELNVNALLLGDSALYLCASSQLPRGGNQPQHFGDGTRLSIL.

This clone was counted only a few times. V and J are TRBV7-9 and TRBJ2-3; D might be TRBD1 (6 bases). The V end was cut by 2 bases, the J end by 5 bases, with 11 bases between. The CDR3 is 14 amino acids. The germline CDR1 and CDR2 sequences are SEHNR and FQNEAQ (reference sequence). CDR3 in amino acids: CASSLTGLEDTQYF. The CDR3 DNA sequence: TGTGCCAGCAGCTTAACAGGGTTGGAAGATACGCAGTATTTT.

The chain links TRBV28 to TRBJ2-1; 8 bases align to TRBD1. Germline-derived CDR1 and CDR2 are MDHEN and SYDVKM. This CDR3 is built from 14 residues. Unmatched junction bases numbered 5, after V lost 5 bases and J lost 5 bases. CDR3 coding DNA: TGTGCCAGCAGTGGACAGGGTGATCACAATGAGCAGTTCTTC. Its protein product is CASSGQGDHNEQFF.

This clone came up once. This chain joins TRBV2 and TRBJ2-1; D ambiguous. The CDR3 length is 12 residues. The germline gives CDR1 SNHLY, CDR2 FYNNEI. V was shortened by 3 bases and J by 6 bases, with 6 bases between the two germline ends. CDR3 protein: CASSDQFNEQFF. The CDR3 DNA sequence: TGTGCCAGCAGTGATCAGTTCAATGAGCAGTTCTTC.

The rearrangement links TRBV19 to TRBJ2-5, with D unclear. The CDR3 has 11 residues. In germline, CDR1 is LNHDA, CDR2 SQIVND (reference sequence). V was clipped by 5 bases and J by 6 bases, with 7 bases between them. This CDR3 is CASSFEKTQYF. CDR3 DNA sequence: TGTGCCAGTAGTTTTGAGAAGACCCAGTACTTC.

In this sample, this clone turned up a few times. The chain couples TRBV18 to TRBJ2-5; TRBD2 might be the D (5 bases). The DNA end is a closer match to TRBJ2-7, so the J assignment may be wrong. CDR1 and CDR2 from the germline V gene are KGHSH and LQKENI. The length of the CDR3 is 11 residues. CDR3 sequence reads: CASYEGYEQYF. The CDR3 DNA sequence: TGTGCCAGCTATGAGGGATACGAGCAGTACTTC.

This chain joins TRBV6-6 and TRBJ2-7; TRBD2 matches at 10 bases. Germline V lookup: CDR1 MNHNY, CDR2 SVGAGI (reference sequence). Trimming took 6 bases from V and 3 from J; bases not matched to a gene: 8. CDR3 length equals 15 residues. The CDR3 sequence is CASSVTSGFNYEQYF. CDR3 bases: TGTGCCAGCAGCGTGACTAGCGGGTTCAACTACGAGCAGTACTTC.

The rearrangement joins TRBV27 to TRBJ2-7; 9 bases map to TRBD1. The germline CDR1 and CDR2 sequences are MNHEY and SMNVEV (reference sequence). This CDR3 region has 14 residues. V was pared by 8 bases and J by 5 bases, with 10 bases of the junction left unmatched. CDR3: CASSGGQGFDEQYF. CDR3 nucleotides: TGTGCCAGCTCCGGGGGACAGGGTTTTGACGAGCAGTACTTC.

This chain connects TRBV7-9 to TRBJ2-2, with 7 bases fitting TRBD1. The CDR3 sequence is 13 residues long. Per the germline V gene, CDR1 is SEHNR and CDR2 is FQNEAQ (reference sequence). V lost 2 bases, J lost 13 bases, and 7 bases stayed unmatched. The CDR3 DNA sequence: TGTGCCAGCAGCTTACCCGGACAGGTTGGGCTGTTTTTT. Translating gives CASSLPGQVGLFF.

The chain recombines TRBV29-1 with TRBJ1-2, with D perhaps matching TRBD1 (5 bases). The CDR3 extends over 18 amino acids. CDR1 is SQVTM, CDR2 ANQGSEA, per germline. Trimming cost V 4 bases and J 2 bases, with 26 bases left between them. The CDR3 loop is CSVGRARGEMEGNYGYTF. The CDR3 DNA reads TGCAGCGTTGGCCGGGCGCGAGGGGAAATGGAGGGAAACTATGGCTACACCTTC.

This clone is a singleton in its sample. The CDR3: CASRGLGVSSYEQYF. The CDR3, as DNA: TGTGCCAGCAGGGGCCTCGGGGTGAGCTCCTACGAGCAGTACTTC. The V gene is TRBV28, the J gene TRBJ2-7; TRBD2 is a possible D gene (5 bases). The germline V gene encodes CDR1 MDHEN and CDR2 SYDVKM. The CDR3 covers 15 residues. V was shortened by 6 bases and J by 0 bases, with 15 bases between the two germline ends.

This chain joins TRBV7-9 and TRBJ2-3; the D gene is possibly TRBD1 (7 bases). Trimming removed 5 bases at V and 6 bases at J, with 18 bases between. CDR1 is SEHNR, CDR2 FQNEAQ, per germline (reference sequence). The CDR3 totals 15 residues. The CDR3 DNA reads TGTGCCAGCAGCCAGCAGGGGGTCGCGGGGGATACGCAGTATTTT. Translated: CASSQQGVAGDTQYF.

The sample holds one count of this clone. This chain connects TRBV28 to TRBJ1-2; D ambiguous. Per germline, CDR1 MDHEN and CDR2 SYDVKM. The V and J ends lost 1 base and 4 bases respectively, with 13 bases between them. The CDR3 is made up of 15 amino acids. The CDR3 protein is CASSLYRGSPYGYTF. As DNA, the CDR3 is TGTGCCAGCAGTTTATATCGAGGCAGTCCCTATGGCTACACCTTC.

As DNA, the CDR3 is TGTGCCAGCAGCCCCGGGACTAGCGGGAGATACGACGAGCAGTACTTC. Protein sequence: CASSPGTSGRYDEQYF. J is TRBJ2-7 and V is TRBV7-9; 14 nucleotides match TRBD2. This CDR3 is built from 16 residues. Germline V gene sequence: CDR1 SEHNR, CDR2 FQNEAQ (reference sequence). V gave up 5 bases and J gave up 5 bases; unmatched junction bases: 8.

The V gene is TRBV7-2, the J gene TRBJ2-5; the match to TRBD2 covers 11 bases. The CDR3 is made up of 18 amino acids. The V gene end was trimmed by 3 bases and the J gene end by 2 bases; junction bases not matched to a gene: 11. Germline V gene sequence: CDR1 SGHTA, CDR2 FQGNSA. The CDR3 reads CASSFLGSGRVRQETQYF. Written as DNA, the CDR3 is TGTGCCAGCAGCTTCCTGGGTAGCGGGAGGGTCAGACAAGAGACCCAGTACTTC.

V is TRBV18 and J is TRBJ2-3; no definite D call. In germline, CDR1 is KGHSH, CDR2 LQKENI. The CDR3 covers 15 residues. V gave up 0 bases and J gave up 3 bases, with 10 bases separating them. The CDR3 coding sequence is TGTGCCAGCTCACCACCGAGTAGTCGGACAGATACGCAGTATTTT. This codes for CASSPPSSRTDTQYF.

The J gene is TRBJ2-1, the V gene TRBV4-1; TRBD2 aligns across 8 bases. V shed 1 base and J 8 bases; nucleotides not matched to a gene: 16. Per the germline V gene, CDR1 is MGHRA and CDR2 is YSYEKL. CDR3 size: 18 residues. Written as DNA, the CDR3 is TGCGCCAGCAGCCAAGGGCTGAGAAGTCATAGCGGGATCTATGAGCAGTTCTTC. Its protein is CASSQGLRSHSGIYEQFF.

The rearrangement links TRBV14 to TRBJ2-5; D gene unclear. CDR1 and CDR2 (germline): SGHDN, FVKESK. V lost 4 bases and J lost 4, with 10 bases in between. CDR3 length: 13 residues. CDR3 region: CASSPGLTETQYF. CDR3 nucleotides: TGTGCCAGCAGCCCTGGCCTCACAGAGACCCAGTACTTC.

This chain uses TRBV27 with TRBJ2-1, with D possibly matching TRBD2 (5 bases). The CDR3 runs to 15 residues. Per the germline V gene, CDR1 is MNHEY and CDR2 is SMNVEV (reference sequence). V was cut by 5 bases and J by 2 bases, with 13 bases left in between. The CDR3 loop is CASSVGLPPYNEQFF. DNA of the CDR3: TGTGCCAGCAGTGTCGGACTTCCCCCCTACAATGAGCAGTTCTTC.

This chain connects TRBV18 to TRBJ2-2; D may be TRBD2 (5 bases). This CDR3 contains 16 residues. V was pared by 3 bases and J by 0 bases, with 11 bases between. Germline V lookup: CDR1 KGHSH, CDR2 LQKENI. The CDR3 protein is CASSPHPLANTGELFF. The CDR3 nucleotides are TGTGCCAGCTCACCCCATCCACTAGCGAACACCGGGGAGCTGTTTTTT. Variable domain in full (rest from reference TRBV18 and TRBJ2-2): NAGVMQNPRHLVRRRGQEARLRCSPMKGHSHVYWYRQLPEEGLKFMVYLQKENIIDESGMPKERFSAEFPKEGPSILRIQQVVRGDSAAYFCASSPHPLANTGELFFGEGSRLTVL.